This entry lists 8 T cell receptor beta chains sequenced from one sample in a study of T cells in Graves' hyperthyroidism and ophthalmopathy. The investigators amplified TCR beta CDR3 regions from RNA transcripts. HTBI primers were the set used in a first-round RT-PCR of the TCR CDR3. TCRdb fed the multiplex PCR reads into MiXCR, producing one record per CDR3 protein. This sample carries roughly 700,000 distinct CDR3 sequences, roughly 17% of them seen once, and the ten largest clones take roughly 15%. The specimen sequenced was blood. The receptors were sampled from a man in his fifties with Graves' hyperthyroidism.

This clonotype has ten or more counts. This chain connects TRBV29-1 to TRBJ2-1; 10 bases are shared with TRBD1. The CDR3 length is 14 residues. The V gene's germline CDR1 is SQVTM and CDR2 ANQGSEA. Trimming cost V 5 bases and J 2 bases; bases outside gene matches: 3. CDR3: CSVRDRGTYNEQFF. In nucleotides, the CDR3 is TGCAGCGTTAGGGACAGGGGCACCTACAATGAGCAGTTCTTC.

There are many counts of this clonotype. The CDR3 loop reads CASSPRSQADTQYF. The CDR3 coding sequence is TGTGCCAGCTCCCCCCGCTCTCAGGCAGATACGCAGTATTTT. J is TRBJ2-3 and V is TRBV18; D call uncertain. This CDR3 is 14 amino acids long. Trimming removed 6 bases from V and 4 bases from J, with 14 bases in between. Germline loops: CDR1 KGHSH, CDR2 LQKENI.

This clonotype has just a few counts. The J gene is TRBJ1-2, the V gene TRBV28; D remains ambiguous. This CDR3 is 14 amino acids long. Trimming took off 5 bases at V and 8 bases at J, with 18 bases between the two ends. Germline V gene sequence: CDR1 MDHEN, CDR2 SYDVKM. CDR3 loop: CASSPQTVLGGYTF. DNA for the CDR3: TGTGCCAGCAGTCCCCAGACTGTCTTGGGAGGCTACACCTTC.

This clonotype was counted many times. The chain recombines TRBV12-3 or TRBV12-4 with TRBJ2-3; possibly TRBD2 for D (6 bases). The length of the CDR3 is 15 residues. V was clipped by 5 bases and J by 5 bases, with 17 bases between them. CDR3 sequence reads: CASSNYRREQDTQYF. CDR3 coding DNA: TGTGCCAGCAGTAATTATAGGCGGGAACAAGATACGCAGTATTTT.

This clonotype has a count of ten or more. V usage is TRBV7-3 and J usage is TRBJ2-5; 12 positions match TRBD2. Germline V gene sequence: CDR1 SGHTA, CDR2 FQGTGA. V shed 5 bases and J 5 bases; nucleotides not matched to a gene: 3. This CDR3 has 14 amino acids. The CDR3 DNA sequence: TGTGCCAGCAGCCGGACTAGCGGGATGGAGACCCAGTACTTC. This sequence encodes CASSRTSGMETQYF.

In this sample, this clonotype turned up a few times. This chain joins TRBV5-1 and TRBJ2-4, with a tentative D call TRBD1 (6 bases). Germline-derived CDR1 and CDR2 are SGHRS and YFSETQ. The CDR3 runs 14 residues. V was cut by 4 bases and J by 4 bases, with 12 bases left in between. CDR3 sequence reads: CASSLTDSKNIQYF. In DNA, the CDR3 is TGCGCCAGCAGCCTGACGGACAGTAAAAACATTCAGTACTTC.

A few counts support this clonotype. V usage is TRBV19 and J usage is TRBJ2-2; D is perhaps TRBD1 (5 bases). CDR3 length equals 13 residues. Trimming left V 6 bases short and J 4 bases short, with 9 bases between. CDR1 is LNHDA, CDR2 SQIVND, per germline (reference sequence). The DNA for the CDR3 is TGTGCCAGTAGCGGTAGGGGCACCGGGGAGCTGTTTTTT. Translated: CASSGRGTGELFF.

The CDR3 DNA reads as TGTGCCACCAGTGAAGGGACTAGCGGACACAATGAGCAGTTCTTC. Its protein product is CATSEGTSGHNEQFF. V usage is TRBV24-1 and J usage is TRBJ2-1; 11 bases are a match to TRBD2. The CDR3 contains 15 residues. Losses at the gene ends were 4 bases for V and 5 bases for J; bases not matched to a gene: 3. Germline CDR1 and CDR2: KGHDR and SFDVKD.